The rows below give T cell receptor beta chains drawn from one sample of a study of T-cell reconstitution after alpha-beta-depleted transplantation in children. TCRdb re-analysed the PCR reads in MiXCR, keeping a single row per CDR3 protein. The sample comprises 670,000 or so distinct CDR3 sequences, roughly 14% of which are singletons, and roughly 0.84% rests with the top ten. Sequenced here: PBMCs, sampled before TCRalphabeta/CD19-depleted stem cell transplant. These receptors came from a girl aged 2-15 years with congenital amegakaryocytic thrombocytopenia, due to receive a stem cell transplant. Each CDR3 is given with its conserved first and last residue. D genes are given only for firm matches. The size of a clone is reported for some rows only, either as once, few or many, or as a class for expanded clones.

j_call: TRBJ2-1; clone_size: NA; d_call: TRBD2; v_call: TRBV2; cdr3_nt: TGTGCCAGCGGGGGACCGGGACTAGACAATGAGCAGTTCTTC; cdr3_aa: CASGGPGLDNEQFF
j_call: TRBJ2-4; clone_size: many; d_call: NA; v_call: TRBV12-3/TRBV12-4; cdr3_nt: TGTGCCAGCACCCGATGGGGCGCCAAAAACATTCAGTACTTC; cdr3_aa: CASTRWGAKNIQYF
j_call: TRBJ1-4; clone_size: NA; d_call: TRBD1; v_call: TRBV12-3/TRBV12-4; cdr3_nt: TGTGCCGTCCCGGGACAGGGTCGGGAAAAACTGTTTTTT; cdr3_aa: CAVPGQGREKLFF
j_call: TRBJ2-1; clone_size: many; d_call: TRBD2; v_call: TRBV28; cdr3_nt: TGTGCCAGCAGTCCCGGCTGGGCTAGCGGGAGGTCCTACAATGAGCAGTTCTTC; cdr3_aa: CASSPGWASGRSYNEQFF
j_call: TRBJ1-1; clone_size: NA; d_call: NA; v_call: TRBV5-1; cdr3_nt: TGCGCCAGCAGCTTGGAGTTTGTGGCAGTTGAAGCTTTCTTT; cdr3_aa: CASSLEFVAVEAFF
j_call: TRBJ2-7; clone_size: NA; d_call: TRBD1; v_call: TRBV7-6; cdr3_nt: TGTGCCAGCAGCATGCTGGGACAGGGCTCCTACGAGCAGTACTTC; cdr3_aa: CASSMLGQGSYEQYF
j_call: TRBJ2-2; clone_size: many; d_call: TRBD2; v_call: TRBV29-1; cdr3_nt: TGCAGCGTTTCGAGCGGGAGGGCCACCGGGGAGCTGTTTTTT; cdr3_aa: CSVSSGRATGELFF
j_call: TRBJ2-3; clone_size: NA; d_call: TRBD2; v_call: TRBV10-3; cdr3_nt: TGTGCCATCTCGACTGAACCTAGCGGAGATACGCAGTATTTT; cdr3_aa: CAISTEPSGDTQYF
j_call: TRBJ2-2; clone_size: few; d_call: TRBD2; v_call: TRBV5-1; cdr3_nt: TGCGCCAGCAGCTTGTGGACTAGCGGGAGAGACGGGGAGCTGTTTTTT; cdr3_aa: CASSLWTSGRDGELFF
j_call: TRBJ2-1; clone_size: many; d_call: NA; v_call: TRBV29-1; cdr3_nt: TGCAGTACTGATGAGCAGTTCTTC; cdr3_aa: CSTDEQFF
j_call: TRBJ2-3; clone_size: many; d_call: TRBD2; v_call: TRBV3-1; cdr3_nt: TGTGCCAGTGGACTAGCGGGAACGACAGATACGCAGTATTTT; cdr3_aa: CASGLAGTTDTQYF
j_call: TRBJ2-1; clone_size: many; d_call: TRBD2; v_call: TRBV5-1; cdr3_nt: TGCGCCAGCAGCTTGTTAGCGGGAGAGGAAAATGAGCAGTTCTTC; cdr3_aa: CASSLLAGEENEQFF
j_call: TRBJ2-3; clone_size: NA; d_call: TRBD2; v_call: TRBV7-8; cdr3_nt: TGTGCCAGCAGCCCGGGACTAGCGGGAGGGCCCCCTAGCACAGATACGCAGTATTTT; cdr3_aa: CASSPGLAGGPPSTDTQYF
j_call: TRBJ2-7; clone_size: few; d_call: NA; v_call: TRBV28; cdr3_nt: TGTGCCAGCAGTGCCGATCCGGGACAACAGTACGAGCAGTACTTC; cdr3_aa: CASSADPGQQYEQYF
j_call: TRBJ2-1; clone_size: NA; d_call: TRBD2; v_call: TRBV28; cdr3_nt: TGTGCCAGCGCTTACAGGACTAGCCCCTACAATGAGCAGTTCTTC; cdr3_aa: CASAYRTSPYNEQFF
j_call: TRBJ2-1; clone_size: many; d_call: TRBD2; v_call: TRBV5-1; cdr3_nt: TGCGCCAGCAGCCCGGAAGGACTAGCGGCCTACAATGAGCAGTTCTTC; cdr3_aa: CASSPEGLAAYNEQFF
j_call: TRBJ2-1; clone_size: many; d_call: TRBD2; v_call: TRBV29-1; cdr3_nt: TGCAGCGCCACAACGGCGGGAGTAGGGAATGAGCAGTTCTTC; cdr3_aa: CSATTAGVGNEQFF
j_call: TRBJ2-1; clone_size: many; d_call: TRBD1; v_call: TRBV5-1; cdr3_nt: TGCGCCAGCAGCTTTCGGACAGGGGCGAACAATGAGCAGTTCTTC; cdr3_aa: CASSFRTGANNEQFF
j_call: TRBJ2-7; clone_size: few; d_call: NA; v_call: TRBV18; cdr3_nt: TGTGCCAGCTCACCACCGGCATCCAGGGGCGAGCAGTACTTC; cdr3_aa: CASSPPASRGEQYF
j_call: TRBJ2-3; clone_size: many; d_call: NA; v_call: TRBV10-3; cdr3_nt: TGTGCCATCAGTAGGGGGGAGACGGGTAGAGATACGCAGTATTTT; cdr3_aa: CAISRGETGRDTQYF
j_call: TRBJ2-1; clone_size: many; d_call: NA; v_call: TRBV6-1; cdr3_nt: TGTGCCAGCAAGGACGTAGGATTTGGTGAGCAGTTCTTC; cdr3_aa: CASKDVGFGEQFF
j_call: TRBJ2-3; clone_size: few; d_call: TRBD2; v_call: TRBV12-3/TRBV12-4; cdr3_nt: TGTGCCAGCAGTTTCTTGACTAGCCACACATCCACAGATACGCAGTATTTT; cdr3_aa: CASSFLTSHTSTDTQYF